This TCR beta chain comes out of a study of cytomegalovirus exposure and HLA in healthy donors. TCRdb's table, derived via immunoSEQ multiplex PCR, lists solely in-frame clones and lacks some. The sample holds about 260,000 clones, 80% to 95% seen once. Trimming shortened V by 6 bases and J by 2 bases, and 22 bases separated the two germline ends. CDR1 and CDR2 (germline): SGHNT, YENEEA. The CDR3 totals 17 residues. Specimen: PBMCs. The genes are TRBV11-3 and TRBJ1-1; TRBD1 is a possible D gene (6 bases). The sequence came from a woman in her thirties in good health and CMV-seronegative. The CDR3 reads CASSQRPRDKPNTEAFF. CDR3 bases: TGTGCCAGCAGTCAGAGACCCCGGGACAAGCCTAACACTGAAGCTTTCTTT. Supplemented by reference TRBV11-3 and TRBJ1-1, the full variable domain reads EAGVVQSPRYKIIEKKQPVAFWCNPISGHNTLYWYLQNLGQGPELLIRYENEEAVDDSQLPKDRFSAERLKGVDSTLKIQPAELGDSAVYLCASSQRPRDKPNTEAFFGQGTRLTVV.